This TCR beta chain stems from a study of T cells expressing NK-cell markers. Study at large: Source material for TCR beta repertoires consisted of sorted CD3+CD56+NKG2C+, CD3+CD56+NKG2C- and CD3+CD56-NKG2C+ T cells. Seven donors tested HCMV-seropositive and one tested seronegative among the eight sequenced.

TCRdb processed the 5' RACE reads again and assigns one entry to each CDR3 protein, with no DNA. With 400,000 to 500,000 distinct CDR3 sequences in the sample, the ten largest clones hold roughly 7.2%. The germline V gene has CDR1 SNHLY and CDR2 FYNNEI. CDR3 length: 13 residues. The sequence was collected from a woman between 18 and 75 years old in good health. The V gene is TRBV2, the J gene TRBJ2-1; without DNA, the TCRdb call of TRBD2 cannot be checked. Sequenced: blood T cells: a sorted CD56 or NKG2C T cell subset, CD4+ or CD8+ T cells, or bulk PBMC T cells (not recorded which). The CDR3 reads CASRPSGRLEQFF.